This T cell receptor (beta chain) was captured in a study of cytomegalovirus exposure and HLA in healthy donors. Whole-study results and caveats: A reported reduction in N-insertions relative to the approximately 690-donor mean was seen in an Asian-associated ancestry cluster in a later analysis. Presence/absence analyses rested on an assumption that sequencing depth was roughly uniform across donors.

Use of 60 Vbeta and 13 Jbeta primers characterized the PCR. Profiled with immunoSEQ multiplex PCR; TCRdb holds only in-frame clones, not every one. Among 130,000 to 150,000 clones listed, over 60% were seen once. In regard to this clone: Its antigen is unidentified.

J gave up 2 bases and V 2 bases, and 13 bases lay outside the gene matches. The CDR3 is 18 residues long. Per the germline V gene, CDR1 is GTSNPN and CDR2 is SVGIG (reference sequence). The sequencing input was PBMCs. V usage is TRBV30 and J usage is TRBJ2-7, with TRBD2 identical over 12 bases. This clonotype was sampled from a man aged 40-49 years in good health and CMV-seropositive. In nucleotides, the CDR3 is TGTGCCTGGAGTCTGACTAGCGGGAGCAGCCGTTTCACCTACGAGCAGTACTTC. It specifies CAWSLTSGSSRFTYEQYF.